This is a list of T cell receptor beta chains from one sample in a study of cytomegalovirus exposure and HLA in healthy donors. Repertoires were generated with immunoSEQ multiplex PCR, while TCRdb's copy carries only in-frame clones and drops some. The table includes approximately 130,000 clones, approximately 78% detected once. Sample: PBMCs. Every receptor here comes from a woman between 40 and 55 years old in good health and CMV-seropositive. Each CDR3 is given with its conserved first and last residue. D genes are given only for firm matches. A clone size is listed for some rows: how often the clone was seen (once, few, many), or a class if it is expanded.

cdr3_aa: CSVEPAGGLQETQYF; cdr3_nt: TGCAGCGTTGAGCCAGCGGGGGGACTCCAAGAGACCCAGTACTTC; cdr3_length: 15; j_call: TRBJ2-5; clone_size: -; v_call: TRBV29-1; d_call: TRBD2
cdr3_aa: CASNVDGPRRTEAFF; cdr3_nt: TGTGCCAGCAACGTGGACGGACCACGGAGGACTGAAGCTTTCTTT; cdr3_length: 15; j_call: TRBJ1-1; clone_size: -; v_call: TRBV2; d_call: -
cdr3_aa: CATSRETSGSGIDTQYF; cdr3_nt: TGTGCCACCAGCAGAGAGACTAGCGGGAGCGGGATAGATACGCAGTATTTT; cdr3_length: 17; j_call: TRBJ2-3; clone_size: -; v_call: TRBV15; d_call: TRBD2
cdr3_aa: CASSADRAGGYTF; cdr3_nt: TGTGCCAGCAGTGCGGACAGGGCGGGAGGCTACACCTTC; cdr3_length: 13; j_call: TRBJ1-2; clone_size: -; v_call: TRBV25-1; d_call: TRBD1
cdr3_aa: CASTYRAEAFF; cdr3_nt: TGTGCCAGCACCTACAGGGCTGAAGCTTTCTTT; cdr3_length: 11; j_call: TRBJ1-1; clone_size: few; v_call: TRBV6-1; d_call: -
cdr3_aa: CASSPGQLNTEAFF; cdr3_nt: TGTGCCAGCAGCCCCGGACAGCTGAACACTGAAGCTTTCTTT; cdr3_length: 14; j_call: TRBJ1-1; clone_size: -; v_call: TRBV9; d_call: -
cdr3_aa: CASSLAPANEKLFF; cdr3_nt: TGCGCCAGCAGCTTGGCACCAGCTAATGAAAAACTGTTTTTT; cdr3_length: 14; j_call: TRBJ1-4; clone_size: -; v_call: TRBV5-1; d_call: -
cdr3_aa: CASSSPGTLSTGELFF; cdr3_nt: TGTGCCAGCAGCTCCCCCGGGACACTCAGCACCGGGGAGCTGTTTTTT; cdr3_length: 16; j_call: TRBJ2-2; clone_size: -; v_call: TRBV7-9; d_call: -
cdr3_aa: CASSASGVGLAGETQYF; cdr3_nt: TGTGCCAGCAGCGCTTCTGGCGTGGGACTAGCTGGAGAGACCCAGTACTTC; cdr3_length: 17; j_call: TRBJ2-5; clone_size: -; v_call: TRBV7-6; d_call: TRBD2
cdr3_aa: CASREAGEQYF; cdr3_nt: TGTGCCAGCCGGGAGGCCGGCGAGCAGTACTTC; cdr3_length: 11; j_call: TRBJ2-7; clone_size: -; v_call: TRBV25-1; d_call: TRBD2
cdr3_aa: CASRQQGAGEKLFF; cdr3_nt: TGTGCCAGCAGACAACAGGGGGCTGGTGAAAAACTGTTTTTT; cdr3_length: 14; j_call: TRBJ1-4; clone_size: -; v_call: TRBV6-1; d_call: TRBD1
cdr3_aa: CASSEDLGGTQYF; cdr3_nt: TGTGCCAGCAGTGAAGATTTGGGGGGGACCCAGTACTTC; cdr3_length: 13; j_call: TRBJ2-5; clone_size: -; v_call: TRBV2; d_call: -
cdr3_aa: CASTGIPTGELFF; cdr3_nt: TGTGCCAGTACCGGGATCCCCACCGGGGAGCTGTTTTTT; cdr3_length: 13; j_call: TRBJ2-2; clone_size: few; v_call: TRBV19; d_call: -
cdr3_aa: CASSPSRAQYGGEKLFF; cdr3_nt: TGTGCCAGCAGCCCTTCCCGGGCCCAGTACGGGGGGGAAAAACTGTTTTTT; cdr3_length: 17; j_call: TRBJ1-4; clone_size: -; v_call: TRBV11-2; d_call: -
cdr3_aa: CASSWGQGDYEQYF; cdr3_nt: TGTGCCAGCAGTTGGGGACAGGGGGACTACGAGCAGTACTTC; cdr3_length: 14; j_call: TRBJ2-7; clone_size: -; v_call: TRBV27; d_call: TRBD1
cdr3_aa: CASSAGQGAAYGYTF; cdr3_nt: TGTGCCAGTAGTGCGGGACAGGGGGCCGCATATGGCTACACCTTC; cdr3_length: 15; j_call: TRBJ1-2; clone_size: -; v_call: TRBV19; d_call: TRBD1
cdr3_aa: CASSTLGGGYTEAFF; cdr3_nt: TGTGCCAGCAGCACCCTGGGGGGGGGATACACTGAAGCTTTCTTT; cdr3_length: 15; j_call: TRBJ1-1; clone_size: once; v_call: TRBV6-6; d_call: -
cdr3_aa: CASSLDNEQFF; cdr3_nt: TGTGCCAGCTCACTAGACAATGAGCAGTTCTTC; cdr3_length: 11; j_call: TRBJ2-1; clone_size: -; v_call: TRBV18; d_call: -
cdr3_aa: CASSQDPGTGFGSPLHF; cdr3_nt: TGCGCCAGCAGCCAAGATCCCGGGACAGGGTTCGGCTCACCCCTCCACTTT; cdr3_length: 17; j_call: TRBJ1-6; clone_size: -; v_call: TRBV4-3; d_call: TRBD1
cdr3_aa: CASLSSYNEQFF; cdr3_nt: TGTGCAAGTCTTAGCTCCTACAATGAGCAGTTCTTC; cdr3_length: 12; j_call: TRBJ2-1; clone_size: few; v_call: TRBV12-2; d_call: -
cdr3_aa: CSSSPWDRENTEAFF; cdr3_nt: TGTTCCAGCAGCCCCTGGGACAGGGAGAACACTGAAGCTTTCTTT; cdr3_length: 15; j_call: TRBJ1-1; clone_size: once; v_call: TRBV7-9; d_call: TRBD1
cdr3_aa: CASSSQSSEQYF; cdr3_nt: TGTGCCAGCAGCTCGCAGTCCAGCGAGCAGTACTTC; cdr3_length: 12; j_call: TRBJ2-7; clone_size: few; v_call: TRBV9; d_call: -
cdr3_aa: CASSYSGLGSYEQYF; cdr3_nt: TGTGCCAGCAGTTACTCGGGACTAGGATCCTACGAGCAGTACTTC; cdr3_length: 15; j_call: TRBJ2-7; clone_size: -; v_call: TRBV6-5; d_call: TRBD2
cdr3_aa: CAINSDRSSGANVLTF; cdr3_nt: TGTGCCATCAACTCAGACAGGAGCTCTGGGGCCAACGTCCTGACTTTC; cdr3_length: 16; j_call: TRBJ2-6; clone_size: -; v_call: TRBV10-3; d_call: -
cdr3_aa: CASSPGRAIATNEKLFF; cdr3_nt: TGCGCCAGCAGCCCAGGGAGGGCCATTGCAACTAATGAAAAACTGTTTTTT; cdr3_length: 17; j_call: TRBJ1-4; clone_size: -; v_call: TRBV5-1; d_call: -
cdr3_aa: CASSETDRDYGYTF; cdr3_nt: TGTGCCAGCAGCGAAACGGACAGGGACTATGGCTACACCTTC; cdr3_length: 14; j_call: TRBJ1-2; clone_size: -; v_call: TRBV9; d_call: TRBD1
cdr3_aa: CASSQLGQKETQYF; cdr3_nt: TGTGCCAGCAGCCAACTCGGACAGAAAGAGACCCAGTACTTC; cdr3_length: 14; j_call: TRBJ2-5; clone_size: -; v_call: TRBV16; d_call: -
cdr3_aa: CASSHGQTGELFF; cdr3_nt: TGTGCCAGCAGCCATGGACAGACTGGGGAGCTGTTTTTT; cdr3_length: 13; j_call: TRBJ2-2; clone_size: -; v_call: TRBV7-9; d_call: -
cdr3_aa: CASSLGSGTEAFF; cdr3_nt: TGTGCCAGCAGCTTAGGATCAGGGACTGAAGCTTTCTTT; cdr3_length: 13; j_call: TRBJ1-1; clone_size: few; v_call: TRBV11-2; d_call: -
cdr3_aa: CASQRGTHSNQPQHF; cdr3_nt: TGTGCCTCTCAACGGGGGACCCATAGCAATCAGCCCCAGCATTTT; cdr3_length: 15; j_call: TRBJ1-5; clone_size: once; v_call: TRBV2; d_call: -
cdr3_aa: CASSPRVYNEQFF; cdr3_nt: TGTGCCAGCAGCCCCAGGGTCTACAATGAGCAGTTCTTC; cdr3_length: 13; j_call: TRBJ2-1; clone_size: -; v_call: TRBV7-2; d_call: -
cdr3_aa: CASSSGGTSTYEQYF; cdr3_nt: TGTGCCAGCAGCTCAGGCGGGACTAGCACCTACGAGCAGTACTTC; cdr3_length: 15; j_call: TRBJ2-7; clone_size: -; v_call: TRBV7-6; d_call: TRBD2
cdr3_aa: CASSFKPGVQFF; cdr3_nt: TGTGCCAGCAGCTTTAAACCGGGGGTGCAGTTCTTC; cdr3_length: 12; j_call: TRBJ2-1; clone_size: -; v_call: TRBV7-8; d_call: -
cdr3_aa: CASSEGQFYGYTF; cdr3_nt: TGTGCCAGCAGTGAGGGACAGTTCTATGGCTACACCTTC; cdr3_length: 13; j_call: TRBJ1-2; clone_size: -; v_call: TRBV25-1; d_call: TRBD1
cdr3_aa: CASRETGRDYGYTF; cdr3_nt: TGTGCCAGCAGAGAAACAGGTCGGGACTATGGCTACACCTTC; cdr3_length: 14; j_call: TRBJ1-2; clone_size: once; v_call: TRBV27; d_call: -
cdr3_aa: CASRTGLSTEAFF; cdr3_nt: TGTGCCAGCAGGACAGGGTTGAGCACTGAAGCTTTCTTT; cdr3_length: 13; j_call: TRBJ1-1; clone_size: -; v_call: TRBV2; d_call: TRBD1
cdr3_aa: CASSPTGEQRGYTF; cdr3_nt: TGTGCCAGCAGCCCTACAGGGGAACAGCGTGGCTACACCTTC; cdr3_length: 14; j_call: TRBJ1-2; clone_size: -; v_call: TRBV9; d_call: TRBD1
cdr3_aa: CASSEFGTFNTGELFF; cdr3_nt: TGTGCCAGCAGTGAATTCGGGACATTTAACACCGGGGAGCTGTTTTTT; cdr3_length: 16; j_call: TRBJ2-2; clone_size: -; v_call: TRBV25-1; d_call: -
cdr3_aa: CASRTGGPNTEAFF; cdr3_nt: TGTGCCAGCAGGACAGGCGGGCCGAACACTGAAGCTTTCTTT; cdr3_length: 14; j_call: TRBJ1-1; clone_size: -; v_call: TRBV6-4; d_call: -
cdr3_aa: CASSRDYSTDTQYF; cdr3_nt: TGTGCCAGCAGCCGGGACTACAGCACAGATACGCAGTATTTT; cdr3_length: 14; j_call: TRBJ2-3; clone_size: once; v_call: TRBV6-4; d_call: TRBD2
cdr3_aa: CASSLDREAQETQYF; cdr3_nt: TGTGCCAGCAGTCTGGACAGGGAAGCACAAGAGACCCAGTACTTC; cdr3_length: 15; j_call: TRBJ2-5; clone_size: few; v_call: TRBV28; d_call: TRBD1
cdr3_aa: CASSVGGAEANVLTF; cdr3_nt: TGTGCCAGCAGTGTGGGGGGGGCGGAGGCCAACGTCCTGACTTTC; cdr3_length: 15; j_call: TRBJ2-6; clone_size: -; v_call: TRBV2; d_call: -
cdr3_aa: CASSPGIPSYEQYF; cdr3_nt: TGTGCCAGCAGTCCAGGGATTCCGAGCTACGAGCAGTACTTC; cdr3_length: 14; j_call: TRBJ2-7; clone_size: -; v_call: TRBV7-3; d_call: -
cdr3_aa: CASSFEDGAGNIQYF; cdr3_nt: TGTGCCAGCAGTTTTGAGGACGGCGCAGGGAACATTCAGTACTTC; cdr3_length: 15; j_call: TRBJ2-4; clone_size: -; v_call: TRBV28; d_call: -